This T cell receptor beta chain was retrieved from a study of shared clonotypes between healthy human individuals. Regarding the study as a whole: Lower generation probabilities were found for non-shared clonotypes than for those shared by all four donors.

Per the germline V gene, CDR1 is LGHNT and CDR2 is FRNRAP. Trimming cost V 4 bases and J 3 bases; bases outside gene matches: 9. This CDR3 contains 17 residues. Authors' data handling: ImmunoSEQ sequences covered only the junction and lacked quality scores; filtering therefore differed. TCRdb's copy holds only in-frame clones and misses some; the assay was immunoSEQ multiplex PCR. V and J calls plus clone size are reproduced from that table; the DNA served to infer D and trimming. The sample records fewer than 850,000 clones, about 97% being singletons. Naive CD8 isolation took CD45RO-negative cells positively selected for CCR7 and excluded terminally differentiated effector memory CD45RA+ cells. The study drew all its donors from Caucasian adults living in Nashville, Tennessee. This clone showed up just once. Antigen unknown.

The TCR was taken from a man between 25 and 39 years old in good health. This chain connects TRBV12-5 to TRBJ2-3; 11 positions match TRBD2. The specimen sequenced was naive CD8+ T cells sorted from blood. CDR3 residues: CASGSTLAGGATDTQYF. The DNA of the CDR3 is TGTGCTAGTGGTTCAACTCTAGCGGGAGGAGCAACAGATACGCAGTATTTT.